What follows is one TCR beta chain and its context. The assay was immunoSEQ multiplex PCR, and TCRdb's table has in-frame clones only and misses some. The sample comprises 50,000 to 65,000 clones, 85% to 95% of which are singletons, and roughly 12% rests with the top ten. This sample stems from a study of OX40 agonist ivuxolimab in advanced cancers. Study background: Every 2 weeks, patients got intravenous ivuxolimab at one of six dose levels (0.01-10 mg/kg).

This CDR3 comprises 16 residues. V lost 5 bases, J lost 5 bases, and 13 bases stayed unmatched. In germline, CDR1 is WNHNN, CDR2 SYGVQD (reference sequence). Sequenced here: CD4+ or CD8+ T cells sorted from blood, sampled in a trial of the OX40 agonist ivuxolimab. This sequence originates from an adult with an advanced solid tumor such as melanoma, head and neck, liver or kidney cancer. This rearrangement joins TRBV10-1 to TRBJ2-7; TRBD1 matches at 9 bases. For the CDR3, the DNA is TGCGCCAGCAGTTCCCTACCGGGACAGGGAATAAACGAGCAGTACTTC. This sequence encodes CASSSLPGQGINEQYF.